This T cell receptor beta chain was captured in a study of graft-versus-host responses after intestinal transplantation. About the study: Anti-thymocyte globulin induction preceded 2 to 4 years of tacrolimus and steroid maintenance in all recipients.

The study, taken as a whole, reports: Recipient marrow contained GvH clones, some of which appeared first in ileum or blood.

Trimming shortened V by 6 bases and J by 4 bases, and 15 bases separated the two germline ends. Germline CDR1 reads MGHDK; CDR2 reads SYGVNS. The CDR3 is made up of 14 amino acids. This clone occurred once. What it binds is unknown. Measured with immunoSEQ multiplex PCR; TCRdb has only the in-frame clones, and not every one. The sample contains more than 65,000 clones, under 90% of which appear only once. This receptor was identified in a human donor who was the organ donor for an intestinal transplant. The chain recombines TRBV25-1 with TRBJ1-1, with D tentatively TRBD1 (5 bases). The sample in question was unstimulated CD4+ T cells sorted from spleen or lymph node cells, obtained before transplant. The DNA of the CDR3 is TGTGCCAGCAGGGCCGAATCGGGGGGCACTGAAGCTTTCTTT. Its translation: CASRAESGGTEAFF.